This entry concerns a single T cell receptor beta chain. The antigen remains undetermined. Assay: immunoSEQ multiplex PCR; the TCRdb copy retains only in-frame clones and omits some. Of around 30,000 clones in the sample, approximately 90% were seen once. Germline-derived CDR1 and CDR2 are SNHLY and FYNNEI. The CDR3 has 15 residues. V lost 5 bases, J lost 2 bases, and 6 bases stayed unmatched. This entry belongs to a study of T cells after posttransplantation cyclophosphamide. Study-wide results and limits: Later blood repertoires were often dominated by clones from the donor CD8+ memory compartment.

This sequence joins TRBV2 and TRBJ1-5; TRBD1 matches at 7 bases. The sequence derives from a woman aged 40-49 years with a blood cancer, CMV-positive, and with a related stem cell donor. Sequences were obtained from PBMCs. CDR3 residues: CASSRTQGGNQPQHF. CDR3 sequence (DNA): TGTGCCAGCAGTCGGACGCAGGGGGGCAATCAGCCCCAGCATTTT.